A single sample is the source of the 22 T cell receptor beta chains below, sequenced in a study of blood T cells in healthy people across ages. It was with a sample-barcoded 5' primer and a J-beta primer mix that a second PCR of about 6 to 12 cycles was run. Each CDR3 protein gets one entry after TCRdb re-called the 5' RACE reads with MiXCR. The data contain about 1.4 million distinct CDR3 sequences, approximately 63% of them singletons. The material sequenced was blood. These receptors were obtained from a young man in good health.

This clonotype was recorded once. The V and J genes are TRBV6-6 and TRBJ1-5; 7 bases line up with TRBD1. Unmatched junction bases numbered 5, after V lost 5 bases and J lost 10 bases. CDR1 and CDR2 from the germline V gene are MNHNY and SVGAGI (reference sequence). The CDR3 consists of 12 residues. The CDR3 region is CASSPGTAPQHF. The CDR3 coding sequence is TGTGCCAGCAGTCCAGGGACAGCACCCCAGCATTTT.

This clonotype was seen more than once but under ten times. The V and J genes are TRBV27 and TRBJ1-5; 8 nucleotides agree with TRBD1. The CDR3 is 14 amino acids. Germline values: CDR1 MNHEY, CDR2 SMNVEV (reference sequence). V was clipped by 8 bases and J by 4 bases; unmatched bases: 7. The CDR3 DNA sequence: TGTGCCAGCTCGCCGGACAGGGCTAATCAGCCCCAGCATTTT. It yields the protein CASSPDRANQPQHF.

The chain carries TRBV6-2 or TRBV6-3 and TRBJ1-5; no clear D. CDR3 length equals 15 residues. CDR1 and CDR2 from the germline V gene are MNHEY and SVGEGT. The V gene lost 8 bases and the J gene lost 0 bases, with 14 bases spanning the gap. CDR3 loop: CASGPGRYSNQPQHF. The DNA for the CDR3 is TGTGCCAGCGGCCCGGGCAGGTATAGCAATCAGCCCCAGCATTTT.

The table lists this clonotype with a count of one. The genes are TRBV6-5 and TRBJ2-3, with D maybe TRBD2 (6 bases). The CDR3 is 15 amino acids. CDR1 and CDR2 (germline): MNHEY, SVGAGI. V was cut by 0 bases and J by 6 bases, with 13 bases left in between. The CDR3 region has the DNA TGTGCCAGCAGTTACTCTGGGGGGAGGAGGGATACGCAGTATTTT. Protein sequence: CASSYSGGRRDTQYF.

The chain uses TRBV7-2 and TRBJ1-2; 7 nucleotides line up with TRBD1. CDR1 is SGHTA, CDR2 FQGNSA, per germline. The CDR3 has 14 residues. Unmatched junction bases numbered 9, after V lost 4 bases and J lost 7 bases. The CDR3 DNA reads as TGTGCCAGCAGCTACCCGACAGGGTTGAGTGGCTACACCTTC. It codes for CASSYPTGLSGYTF.

DNA for the CDR3: TGTGCCAGCAGCACCACAATGGGACTGCACGTTAAAGAGACCCAGTACTTC. It codes for CASSTTMGLHVKETQYF. The V call is TRBV9, the J call TRBJ2-5; D is possibly TRBD2 (6 bases). The germline CDR1 and CDR2 sequences are SGDLS and YYNGEE. The CDR3 consists of 17 residues. Trimming pared 4 bases from V and 3 bases from J, leaving 22 bases between. Full variable domain (missing parts from reference TRBV9 and TRBJ2-5): DSGVTQTPKHLITATGQRVTLRCSPRSGDLSVYWYQQSLDQGLQFLIQYYNGEERAKGNILERFSAQQFPDLHSELNLSSLELGDSALYFCASSTTMGLHVKETQYFGPGTRLLVL.

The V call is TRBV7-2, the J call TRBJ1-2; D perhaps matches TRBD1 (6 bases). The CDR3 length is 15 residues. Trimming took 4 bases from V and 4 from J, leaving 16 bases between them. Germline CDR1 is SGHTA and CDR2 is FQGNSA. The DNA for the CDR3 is TGTGCCAGCAGCTCAGCACAGGGACCGCGCTATGGCTACACCTTC. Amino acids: CASSSAQGPRYGYTF.

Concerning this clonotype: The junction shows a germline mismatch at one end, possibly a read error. The CDR3, as DNA: TGTGCCAGCAGCTTCAGGGGACAGCGTAACTATGGCAACACCTTC. Its translation: CASSFRGQRNYGNTF. The chain has TRBV11-2 and TRBJ1-2; TRBD1 matches at 7 bases. The CDR3 is made up of 15 amino acids. Germline values: CDR1 SGHAT, CDR2 FQNNGV.

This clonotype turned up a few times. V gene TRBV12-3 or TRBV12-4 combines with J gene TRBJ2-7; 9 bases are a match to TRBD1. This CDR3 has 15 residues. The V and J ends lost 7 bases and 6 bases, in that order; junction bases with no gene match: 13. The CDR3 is CASNTAGQGLSEQYF. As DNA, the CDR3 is TGTGCCAGCAACACAGCGGGACAGGGCCTTAGCGAGCAGTACTTC.

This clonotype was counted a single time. The CDR3 sequence: CASSQDFSTTNEKLFF. For the CDR3, the DNA is TGCGCCAGCAGCCAAGATTTCTCAACAACTAATGAAAAACTGTTTTTT. This chain links TRBV4-3 with TRBJ1-4; D not resolved. The CDR3 has 16 amino acids. From germline, CDR1 is LGHNA and CDR2 YSLEER. The V end lost 0 bases, the J end lost 0 bases, and 8 bases lay between the germline ends.

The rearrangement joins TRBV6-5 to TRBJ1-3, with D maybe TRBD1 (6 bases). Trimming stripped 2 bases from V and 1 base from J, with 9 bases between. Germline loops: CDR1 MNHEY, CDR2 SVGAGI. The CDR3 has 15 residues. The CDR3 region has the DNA TGTGCCAGCAGTTACGTAAGGGGGTCTGGAAACACCATATATTTT. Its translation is CASSYVRGSGNTIYF.

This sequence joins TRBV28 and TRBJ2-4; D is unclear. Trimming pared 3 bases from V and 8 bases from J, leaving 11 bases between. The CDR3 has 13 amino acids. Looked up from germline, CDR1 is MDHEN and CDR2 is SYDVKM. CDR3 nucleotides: TGTGCCAGCAGTTTGGTTTTTAAGGACATTCAGTACTTC. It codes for CASSLVFKDIQYF.

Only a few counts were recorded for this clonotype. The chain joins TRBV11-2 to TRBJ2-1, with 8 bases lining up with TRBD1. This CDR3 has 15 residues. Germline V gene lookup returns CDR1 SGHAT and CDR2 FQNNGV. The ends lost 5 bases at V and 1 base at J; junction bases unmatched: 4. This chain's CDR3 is CASSVQGASYNEQFF. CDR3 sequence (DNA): TGTGCCAGCAGCGTCCAGGGGGCTTCCTACAATGAGCAGTTCTTC.

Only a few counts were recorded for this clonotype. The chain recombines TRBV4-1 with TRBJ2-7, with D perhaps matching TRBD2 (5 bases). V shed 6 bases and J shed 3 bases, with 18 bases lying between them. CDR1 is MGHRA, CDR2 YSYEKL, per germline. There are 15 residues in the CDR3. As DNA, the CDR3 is TGCGCCAGCAGTCCTAGCCCGGACTTCCGCTACGAGCAGTACTTC. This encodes CASSPSPDFRYEQYF.

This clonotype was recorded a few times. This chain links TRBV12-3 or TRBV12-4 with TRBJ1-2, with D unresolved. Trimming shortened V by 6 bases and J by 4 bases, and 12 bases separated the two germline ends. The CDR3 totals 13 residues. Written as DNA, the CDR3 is TGTGCCAGCAGGTCCCTGGCCGGCTATGGCTACACCTTC. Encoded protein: CASRSLAGYGYTF.

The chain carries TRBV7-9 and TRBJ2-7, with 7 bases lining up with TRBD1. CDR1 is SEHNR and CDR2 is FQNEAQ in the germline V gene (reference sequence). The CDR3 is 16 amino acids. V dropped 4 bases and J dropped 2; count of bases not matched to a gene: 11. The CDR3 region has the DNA TGTGCCAGCAGCTACCGGTCCAGTACAGGGGCCTACGAGCAGTACTTC. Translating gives CASSYRSSTGAYEQYF.

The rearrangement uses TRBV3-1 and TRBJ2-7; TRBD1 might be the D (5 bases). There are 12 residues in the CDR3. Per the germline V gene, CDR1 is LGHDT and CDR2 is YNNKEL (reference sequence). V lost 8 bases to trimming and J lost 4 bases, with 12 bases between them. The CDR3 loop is CASQGSTYEQYF. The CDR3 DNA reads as TGTGCCAGCCAGGGCTCGACTTACGAGCAGTACTTC.

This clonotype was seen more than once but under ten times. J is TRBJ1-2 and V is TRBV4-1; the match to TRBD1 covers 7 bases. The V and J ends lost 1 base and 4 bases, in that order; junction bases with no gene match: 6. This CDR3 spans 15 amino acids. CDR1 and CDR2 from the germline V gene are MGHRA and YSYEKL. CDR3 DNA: TGCGCCAGCAGCCAAGTGTCAGGGGGTGGCTATGGCTACACCTTC. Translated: CASSQVSGGGYGYTF.

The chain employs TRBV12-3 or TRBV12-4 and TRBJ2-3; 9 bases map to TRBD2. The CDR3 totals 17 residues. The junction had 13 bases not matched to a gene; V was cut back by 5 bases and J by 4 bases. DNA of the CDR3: TGTGCCAGCAGTGAATGGCGGGGGGGCAGAGGGGCAGATACGCAGTATTTT. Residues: CASSEWRGGRGADTQYF.

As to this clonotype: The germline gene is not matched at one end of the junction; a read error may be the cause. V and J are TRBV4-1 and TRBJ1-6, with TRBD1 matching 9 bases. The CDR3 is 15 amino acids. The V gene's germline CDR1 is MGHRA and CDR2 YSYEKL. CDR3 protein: CASSQKWTGDSPPHF. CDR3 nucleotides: TGCGCCAGCAGCCAAAAGTGGACAGGGGATTCACCCCCCCACTTT.

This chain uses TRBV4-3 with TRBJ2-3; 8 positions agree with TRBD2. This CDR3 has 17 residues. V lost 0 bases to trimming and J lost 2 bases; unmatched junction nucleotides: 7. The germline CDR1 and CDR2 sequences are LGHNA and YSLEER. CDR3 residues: CASSQEPGGPDTDTQYF. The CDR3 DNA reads TGCGCCAGCAGCCAAGAACCGGGGGGGCCCGACACAGATACGCAGTATTTT.

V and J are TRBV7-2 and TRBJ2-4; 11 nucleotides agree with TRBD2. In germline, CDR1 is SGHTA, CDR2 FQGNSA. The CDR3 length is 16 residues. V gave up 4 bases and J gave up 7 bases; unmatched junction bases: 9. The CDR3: CASSSLSGGAPNIQYF. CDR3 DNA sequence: TGTGCCAGCAGCTCGCTTAGCGGGGGGGCCCCTAACATTCAGTACTTC.